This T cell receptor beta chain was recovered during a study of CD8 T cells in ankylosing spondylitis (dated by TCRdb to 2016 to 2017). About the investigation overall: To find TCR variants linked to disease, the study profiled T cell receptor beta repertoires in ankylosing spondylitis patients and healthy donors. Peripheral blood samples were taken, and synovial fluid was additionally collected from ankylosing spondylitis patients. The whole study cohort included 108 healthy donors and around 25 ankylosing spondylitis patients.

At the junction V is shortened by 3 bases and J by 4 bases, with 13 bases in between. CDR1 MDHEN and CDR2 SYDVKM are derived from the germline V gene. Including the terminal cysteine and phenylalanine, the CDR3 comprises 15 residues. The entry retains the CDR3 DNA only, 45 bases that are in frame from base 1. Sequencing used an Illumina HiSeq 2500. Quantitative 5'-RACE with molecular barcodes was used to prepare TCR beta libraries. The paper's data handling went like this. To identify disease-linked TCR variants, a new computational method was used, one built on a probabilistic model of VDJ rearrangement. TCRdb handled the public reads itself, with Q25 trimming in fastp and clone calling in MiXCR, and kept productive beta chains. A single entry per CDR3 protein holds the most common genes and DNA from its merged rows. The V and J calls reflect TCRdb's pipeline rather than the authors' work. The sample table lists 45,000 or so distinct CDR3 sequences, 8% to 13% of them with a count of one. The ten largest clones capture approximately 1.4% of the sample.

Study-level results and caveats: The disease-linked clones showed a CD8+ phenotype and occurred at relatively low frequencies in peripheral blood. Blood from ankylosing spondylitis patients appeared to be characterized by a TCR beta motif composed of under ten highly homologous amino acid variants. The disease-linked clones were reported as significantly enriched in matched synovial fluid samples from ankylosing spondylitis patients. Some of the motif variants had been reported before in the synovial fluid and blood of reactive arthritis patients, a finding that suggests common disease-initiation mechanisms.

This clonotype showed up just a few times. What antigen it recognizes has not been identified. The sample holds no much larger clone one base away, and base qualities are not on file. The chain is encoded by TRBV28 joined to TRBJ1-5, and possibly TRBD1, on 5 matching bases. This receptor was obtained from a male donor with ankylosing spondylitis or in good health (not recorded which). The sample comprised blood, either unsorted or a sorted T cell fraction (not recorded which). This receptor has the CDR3 CASSFWSTENQPQHF. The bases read TGTGCCAGCAGTTTTTGGTCGACAGAAAATCAGCCCCAGCATTTT.